The T cell receptor beta chain described here comes from a study of T cell repertoires in cytomegalovirus infection. Whole-study context: Peptides in the study included HLA-C-restricted and HLA-B-restricted CMV epitopes.

TCRdb called the reads again in MiXCR, with one record for every CDR3 protein. The table lists about 24,000 distinct CDR3 sequences, 22% of them singletons. There are a few counts of this clonotype. Its target is not known. The source of this sequence is a human donor in good health (CMV status not recorded). Some clones in this sample may be carry-over from other donors' samples. The source material was CD8+ T cells from cultured PBMCs, sampled from culture after CMV antigen stimulation.

The CDR3 loop is CASSIKGGTEAFF. The DNA of the CDR3 is TGTGCCAGCAGTATTAAAGGGGGCACTGAAGCTTTCTTT. The chain employs TRBV28 and TRBJ1-1, with TRBD1 as a possible D gene (6 bases). Germline-derived CDR1 and CDR2 are MDHEN and SYDVKM. This CDR3 region has 13 residues. Trimming cost V 5 bases and J 4 bases, with 11 bases left between them.